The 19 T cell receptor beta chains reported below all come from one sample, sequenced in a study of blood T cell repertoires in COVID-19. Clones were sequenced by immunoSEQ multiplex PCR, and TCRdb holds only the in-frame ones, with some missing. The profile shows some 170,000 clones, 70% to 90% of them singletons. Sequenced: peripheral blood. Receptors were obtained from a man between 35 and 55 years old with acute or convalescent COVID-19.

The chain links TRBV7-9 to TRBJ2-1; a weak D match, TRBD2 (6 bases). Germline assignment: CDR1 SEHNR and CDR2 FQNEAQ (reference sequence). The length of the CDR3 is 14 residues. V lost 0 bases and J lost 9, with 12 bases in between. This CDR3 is CASSLAEGGGEQFF. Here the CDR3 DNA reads TGTGCCAGCAGCTTAGCGGAGGGTGGTGGTGAGCAGTTCTTC.

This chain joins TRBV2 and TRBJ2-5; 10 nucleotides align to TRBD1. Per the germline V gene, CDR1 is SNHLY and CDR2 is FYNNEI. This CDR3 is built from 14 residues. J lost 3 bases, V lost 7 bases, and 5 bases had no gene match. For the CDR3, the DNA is TGTGCCAGCATGGGGGACAGGGGCGAAGAGACCCAGTACTTC. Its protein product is CASMGDRGEETQYF.

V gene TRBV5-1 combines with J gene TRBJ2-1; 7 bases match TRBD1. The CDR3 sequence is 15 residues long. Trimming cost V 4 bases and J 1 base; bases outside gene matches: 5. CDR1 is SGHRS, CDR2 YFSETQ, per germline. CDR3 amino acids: CASSQGQVSYNEQFF. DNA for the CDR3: TGCGCCAGCAGCCAAGGACAGGTTTCCTACAATGAGCAGTTCTTC.

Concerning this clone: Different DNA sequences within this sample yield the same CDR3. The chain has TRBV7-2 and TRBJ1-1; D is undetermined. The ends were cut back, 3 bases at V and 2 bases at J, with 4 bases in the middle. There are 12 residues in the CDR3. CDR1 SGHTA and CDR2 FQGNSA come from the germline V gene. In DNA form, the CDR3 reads TGTGCCAGCAGCTTTAGTAACACTGAAGCTTTCTTT. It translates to CASSFSNTEAFF. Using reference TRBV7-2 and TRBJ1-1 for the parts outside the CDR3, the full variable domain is GAGVSQSPSNKVTEKGKDVELRCDPISGHTALYWYRQSLGQGLEFLIYFQGNSAPDKSGLPSDRFSAERTGGSVSTLTIQRTQQEDSAVYLCASSFSNTEAFFGQGTRLTVV.

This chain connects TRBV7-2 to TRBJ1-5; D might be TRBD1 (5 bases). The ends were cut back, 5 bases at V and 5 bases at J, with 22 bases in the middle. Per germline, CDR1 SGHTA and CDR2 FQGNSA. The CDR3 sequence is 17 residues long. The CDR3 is CASSPRVGGSLDQPQHF. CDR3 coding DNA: TGTGCCAGCAGCCCGAGGGTGGGGGGGAGCTTGGATCAGCCCCAGCATTTT. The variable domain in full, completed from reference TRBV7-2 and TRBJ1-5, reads GAGVSQSPSNKVTEKGKDVELRCDPISGHTALYWYRQSLGQGLEFLIYFQGNSAPDKSGLPSDRFSAERTGGSVSTLTIQRTQQEDSAVYLCASSPRVGGSLDQPQHFGDGTRLSIL.

This CDR3 reads CASSLGGTGELFF. The CDR3 nucleotides read TGTGCCAGCAGCTTAGGGGGCACCGGGGAGCTGTTTTTT. This rearrangement joins TRBV5-4 to TRBJ2-2, with a weak D call TRBD1 (6 bases). V lost 2 bases, J lost 4 bases, and 6 bases lay in between. There are 13 residues in the CDR3. From germline, CDR1 is SGHNT and CDR2 YYREEE (reference sequence).

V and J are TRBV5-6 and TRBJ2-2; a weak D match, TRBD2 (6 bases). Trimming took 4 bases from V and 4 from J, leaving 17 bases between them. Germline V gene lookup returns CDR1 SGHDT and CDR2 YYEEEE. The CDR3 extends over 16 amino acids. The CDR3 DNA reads TGTGCCAGCAGCCCGCAGCAGCGGGCTTTCACCGGGGAGCTGTTTTTT. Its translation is CASSPQQRAFTGELFF. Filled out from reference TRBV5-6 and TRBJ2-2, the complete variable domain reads DAGVTQSPTHLIKTRGQQVTLRCSPKSGHDTVSWYQQALGQGPQFIFQYYEEEERQRGNFPDRFSGHQFPNYSSELNVNALLLGDSALYLCASSPQQRAFTGELFFGEGSRLTVL.

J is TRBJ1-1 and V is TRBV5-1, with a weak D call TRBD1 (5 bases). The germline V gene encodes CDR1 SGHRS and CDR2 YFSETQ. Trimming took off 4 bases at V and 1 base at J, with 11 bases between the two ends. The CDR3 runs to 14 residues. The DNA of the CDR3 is TGCGCCAGCAGCCCCTACGACAGGAACACTGAAGCTTTCTTT. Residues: CASSPYDRNTEAFF. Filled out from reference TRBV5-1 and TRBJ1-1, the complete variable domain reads KAGVTQTPRYLIKTRGQQVTLSCSPISGHRSVSWYQQTPGQGLQFLFEYFSETQRNKGNFPGRFSGRQFSNSRSEMNVSTLELGDSALYLCASSPYDRNTEAFFGQGTRLTVV.

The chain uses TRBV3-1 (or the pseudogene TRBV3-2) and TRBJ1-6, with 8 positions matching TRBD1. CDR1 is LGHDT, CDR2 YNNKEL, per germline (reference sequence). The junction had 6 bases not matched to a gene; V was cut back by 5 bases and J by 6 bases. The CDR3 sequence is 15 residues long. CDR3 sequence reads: CASSWGQAINSPLHF. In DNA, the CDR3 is TGTGCCAGCAGCTGGGGACAGGCGATTAATTCACCCCTCCACTTT.

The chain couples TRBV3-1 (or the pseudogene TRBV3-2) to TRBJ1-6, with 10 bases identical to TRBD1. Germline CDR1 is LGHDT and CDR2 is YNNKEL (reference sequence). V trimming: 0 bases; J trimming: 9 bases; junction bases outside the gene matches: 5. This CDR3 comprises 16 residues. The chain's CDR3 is CASSQDRGTGVSPLHF. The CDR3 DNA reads TGTGCCAGCAGCCAAGATAGGGGGACAGGGGTTTCACCCCTCCACTTT.

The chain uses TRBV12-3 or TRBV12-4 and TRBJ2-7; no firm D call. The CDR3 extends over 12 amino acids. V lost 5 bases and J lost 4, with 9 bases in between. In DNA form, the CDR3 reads TGTGCCAGCAGTGATGTTAGTTACGAGCAGTACTTC. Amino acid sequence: CASSDVSYEQYF.

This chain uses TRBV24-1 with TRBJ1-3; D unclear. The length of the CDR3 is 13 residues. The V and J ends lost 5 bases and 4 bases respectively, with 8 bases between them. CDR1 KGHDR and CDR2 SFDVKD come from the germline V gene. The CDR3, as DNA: TGTGCCACCAGTGGAGGCTTGGGAAACACCATATATTTT. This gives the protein CATSGGLGNTIYF.

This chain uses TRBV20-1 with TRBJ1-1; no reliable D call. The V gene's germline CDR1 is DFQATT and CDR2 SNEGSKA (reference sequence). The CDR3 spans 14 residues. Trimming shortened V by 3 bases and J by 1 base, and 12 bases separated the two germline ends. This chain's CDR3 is CSASLGKSNTEAFF. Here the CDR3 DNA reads TGCAGTGCTAGTCTTGGCAAATCGAACACTGAAGCTTTCTTT.

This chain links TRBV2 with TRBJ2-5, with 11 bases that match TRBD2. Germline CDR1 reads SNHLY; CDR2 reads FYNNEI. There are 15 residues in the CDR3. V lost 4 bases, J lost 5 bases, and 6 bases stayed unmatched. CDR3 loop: CASSANSGGAETQYF. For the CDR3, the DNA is TGTGCCAGCAGTGCCAATAGCGGGGGGGCGGAGACCCAGTACTTC. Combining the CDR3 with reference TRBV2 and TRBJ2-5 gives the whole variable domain EPEVTQTPSHQVTQMGQEVILRCVPISNHLYFYWYRQILGQKVEFLVSFYNNEISEKSEIFDDQFSVERPDGSNFTLKIRSTKLEDSAMYFCASSANSGGAETQYFGPGTRLLVL.

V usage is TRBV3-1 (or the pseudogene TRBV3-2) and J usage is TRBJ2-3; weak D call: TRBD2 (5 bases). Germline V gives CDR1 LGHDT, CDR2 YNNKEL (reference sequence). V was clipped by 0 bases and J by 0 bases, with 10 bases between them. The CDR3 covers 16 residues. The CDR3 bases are TGTGCCAGCAGCCAAGAACGGCCGGGAAGCACAGATACGCAGTATTTT. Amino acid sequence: CASSQERPGSTDTQYF.

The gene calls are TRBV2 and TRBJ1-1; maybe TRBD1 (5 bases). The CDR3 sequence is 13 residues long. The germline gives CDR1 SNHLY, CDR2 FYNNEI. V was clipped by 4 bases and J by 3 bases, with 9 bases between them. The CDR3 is CASSGQFDTEAFF. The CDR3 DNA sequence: TGTGCCAGCAGTGGACAGTTCGACACTGAAGCTTTCTTT.

Here the CDR3 reads CASSGTVGGGTEQYF. The CDR3 bases are TGCGCCAGCAGCGGGACGGTGGGCGGGGGGACCGAGCAGTACTTC. The rearrangement joins TRBV5-1 to TRBJ2-7; 8 bases fit TRBD2. J lost 6 bases, V lost 4 bases, and 12 bases had no gene match. The CDR3 consists of 15 residues. Germline V gene data show CDR1 as SGHRS and CDR2 as YFSETQ. The whole variable domain, remainder taken from reference TRBV5-1 and TRBJ2-7, is KAGVTQTPRYLIKTRGQQVTLSCSPISGHRSVSWYQQTPGQGLQFLFEYFSETQRNKGNFPGRFSGRQFSNSRSEMNVSTLELGDSALYLCASSGTVGGGTEQYFGPGTRLTVT.

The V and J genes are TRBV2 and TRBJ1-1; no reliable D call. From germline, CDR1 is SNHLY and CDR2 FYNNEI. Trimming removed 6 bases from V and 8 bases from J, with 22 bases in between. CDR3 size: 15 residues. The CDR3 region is CASSSHPSGFGEAFF. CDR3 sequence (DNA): TGTGCCAGCAGCTCTCACCCCTCGGGATTCGGCGAAGCTTTCTTT.

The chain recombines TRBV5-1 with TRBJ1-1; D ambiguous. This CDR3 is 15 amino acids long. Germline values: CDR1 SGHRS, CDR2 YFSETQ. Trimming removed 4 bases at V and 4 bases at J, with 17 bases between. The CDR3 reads CASSPYVIPGTEAFF. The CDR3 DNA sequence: TGCGCCAGCAGCCCCTACGTGATCCCCGGCACTGAAGCTTTCTTT.